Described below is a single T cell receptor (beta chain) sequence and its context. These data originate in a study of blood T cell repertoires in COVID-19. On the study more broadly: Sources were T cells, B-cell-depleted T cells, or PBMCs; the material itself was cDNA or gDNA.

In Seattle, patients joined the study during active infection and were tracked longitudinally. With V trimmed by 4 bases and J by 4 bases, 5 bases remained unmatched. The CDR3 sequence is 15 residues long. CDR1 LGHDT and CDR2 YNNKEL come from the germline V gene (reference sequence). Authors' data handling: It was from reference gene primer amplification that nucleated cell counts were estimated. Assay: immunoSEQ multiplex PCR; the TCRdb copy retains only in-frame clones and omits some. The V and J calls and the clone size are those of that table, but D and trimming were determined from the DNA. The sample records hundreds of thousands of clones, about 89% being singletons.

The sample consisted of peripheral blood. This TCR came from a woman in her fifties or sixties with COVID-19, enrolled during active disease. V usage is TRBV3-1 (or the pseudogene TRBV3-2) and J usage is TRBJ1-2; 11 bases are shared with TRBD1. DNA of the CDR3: TGTGCCAGCAGCCGAGGACAGGGGGCAATCTATGGCTACACCTTC. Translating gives CASSRGQGAIYGYTF.